The rows below give T cell receptor beta chains drawn from one sample of a study of blood T cell repertoires in COVID-19. The table came from immunoSEQ multiplex PCR; TCRdb's copy has only in-frame clones and leaves some out. The sample has under 300,000 clones; around nine tenths are singletons. The sequencing input was PBMCs or T cells enriched from blood (not recorded which). The receptors were sampled from a woman aged 45-60 years who had recovered from COVID-19. CDR3s include the opening cysteine and the closing phenylalanine or tryptophan. Fields, in order: clone size, V gene, J gene, D gene, CDR3 DNA, CDR3 protein. A D gene is named only where the DNA matches it firmly. Size tells how often a clone was seen (once, few, many) or the class of an expanded clone, and some rows leave it out.

-	TRBV7-2	TRBJ1-2	TRBD1	TGTGCCAGCAGCTTTGGACAGGGCGTCTATGGCTACACCTTC	CASSFGQGVYGYTF
-	TRBV2	TRBJ2-1	-	TGTGCCAGCAGTGAATGGGCGGGAAATGAGCAGTTCTTC	CASSEWAGNEQFF
-	TRBV7-9	TRBJ2-2	-	TGTGCCAGCAGCTCCCCGGAGGGCCCGACCGGGGAGCTGTTTTTT	CASSSPEGPTGELFF
-	TRBV18	TRBJ1-5	-	TGTGCCAGCTCACCCCGGCGGGGAGATCAGCCCCAGCATTTT	CASSPRRGDQPQHF
-	TRBV19	TRBJ1-2	-	TGTGCCAGTAGTATGTGGAGCTATGGCTACACCTTC	CASSMWSYGYTF
-	TRBV4-1	TRBJ1-1	-	TGCGCCAGCAGCCAGCCCCGCGAGAGGAACACTGAAGCTTTCTTT	CASSQPRERNTEAFF
-	TRBV28	TRBJ2-2	-	TGTGCCAGCAGTTTACTATTAAGGCGGAAAAACACCGGGGAGCTGTTTTTT	CASSLLLRRKNTGELFF
-	TRBV10-3	TRBJ2-1	-	TGTGCCATCAGTGAGTCGCGGGGTAGCTCCTACAATGAGCAGTTCTTC	CAISESRGSSYNEQFF
few	TRBV3-1/TRBV3-2	TRBJ1-2	-	TGTGCCAGCAGCCGCTCCGAGCCCAAGTGGGGCTACACCTTC	CASSRSEPKWGYTF
-	TRBV7-8	TRBJ2-7	-	TGTGCCAGCAGCTTTCCGGCAGCGCTCATGAGCCACGAGCAGTACTTC	CASSFPAALMSHEQYF
-	TRBV7-2	TRBJ2-1	-	TGTGCCAGCAGCTTACGTGGACAGAAACCAAATGAGCAGTTCTTC	CASSLRGQKPNEQFF
many	TRBV3-1/TRBV3-2	TRBJ2-5	TRBD2	TGTGCCAGCAGCCAAGTGCGGGAGGGGGGAGAGACCCAGTACTTC	CASSQVREGGETQYF
few	TRBV9	TRBJ2-6	-	TGTGCCAGCAGCGCCCCGGGGGGGGCCAACGTCCTGACTTTC	CASSAPGGANVLTF
-	TRBV5-1	TRBJ2-7	-	TGCGCCAGCAGCTTTGCGACTAGTGGCCACGAGCAGTACTTC	CASSFATSGHEQYF
-	TRBV2	TRBJ1-5	-	TGTGCCAGCAGTGAGTGGGAGGATGGCAATCAGCCCCAGCATTTT	CASSEWEDGNQPQHF
-	TRBV19	TRBJ1-5	-	TGTGCCAGTAGTATGCCCAGGGATTATAGCAATCAGCCCCAGCATTTT	CASSMPRDYSNQPQHF
few	TRBV3-1/TRBV3-2	TRBJ2-1	TRBD2	TGTGCCAGCAGCCGCGAAGGGACTAGCGGTTACAATGAGCAGTTCTTC	CASSREGTSGYNEQFF